This TCR beta chain was identified during a study of T cell repertoires in cytomegalovirus infection. TCRdb independently ran MiXCR on the reads; one entry per CDR3 protein. This table has some 680,000 distinct CDR3 sequences, approximately 40% appearing once. Sequencing was performed on PBMCs. The TCR originated in a human donor in good health (CMV status not recorded). Some clones in this sample may be carry-over from other donors' samples.

The DNA for the CDR3 is TGTGCCAGCTCACCGTGGCGGTCGGTACAAGAGACCCAGTACTTC. Its protein is CASSPWRSVQETQYF. The chain uses TRBV18 and TRBJ2-5; D is uncertain. The V and J ends lost 3 bases and 2 bases respectively, with 13 bases between them. The CDR3 loop spans 15 amino acids. Germline V lookup: CDR1 KGHSH, CDR2 LQKENI.